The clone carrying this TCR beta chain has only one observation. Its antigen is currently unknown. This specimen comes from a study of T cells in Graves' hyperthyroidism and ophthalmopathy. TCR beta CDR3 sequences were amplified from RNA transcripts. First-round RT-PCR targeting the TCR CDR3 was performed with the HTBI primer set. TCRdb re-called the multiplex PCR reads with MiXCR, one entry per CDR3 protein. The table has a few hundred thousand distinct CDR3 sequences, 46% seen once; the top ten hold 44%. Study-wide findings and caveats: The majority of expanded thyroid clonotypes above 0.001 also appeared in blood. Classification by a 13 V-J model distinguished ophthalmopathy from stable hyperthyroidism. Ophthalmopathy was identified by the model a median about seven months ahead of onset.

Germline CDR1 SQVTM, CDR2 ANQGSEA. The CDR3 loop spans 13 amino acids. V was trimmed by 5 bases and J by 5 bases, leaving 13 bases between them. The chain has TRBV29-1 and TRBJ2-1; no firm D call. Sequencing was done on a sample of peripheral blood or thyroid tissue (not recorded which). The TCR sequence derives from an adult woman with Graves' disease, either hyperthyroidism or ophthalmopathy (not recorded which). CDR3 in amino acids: CSVSRHTNNEQFF. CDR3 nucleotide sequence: TGCAGCGTTAGTAGACACACGAACAATGAGCAGTTCTTC.